The T cell receptor (beta chain) under discussion was sequenced for a study of blood T cells in healthy people across ages. This clonotype showed up just a few times. The antigen is not known. Primers used in a second PCR of about 6 to 11 cycles were a sample-barcoded 5' primer and a J-beta primer mix. The template-switch adaptor was a 5' adaptor with 12 random nucleotides. It tagged each cDNA molecule. TCRdb reanalysed the 5' RACE reads using MiXCR and keeps one entry per CDR3 protein. Of 1,500,000 or so distinct CDR3 sequences in the sample, less than 45% were seen once. Each sample yielded at least 6 million isolated PBMCs. The V gene's germline CDR1 is MGHDK and CDR2 SYGVNS. Trimming removed 3 bases at V and 4 bases at J, with 15 bases between. The CDR3 loop spans 15 amino acids. Study-level results: Long-lived donors carried more naive CD4+ cells and greater diversity than aged donors.

The receptor comes from a woman younger than 30 in good health. V gene TRBV25-1 combines with J gene TRBJ2-5; tentatively, D is TRBD2 (5 bases). Sequencing was performed on blood. The CDR3 sequence is CASSESSTGIETQYF. CDR3 DNA: TGTGCCAGCAGTGAGTCCTCGACGGGAATAGAGACCCAGTACTTC.